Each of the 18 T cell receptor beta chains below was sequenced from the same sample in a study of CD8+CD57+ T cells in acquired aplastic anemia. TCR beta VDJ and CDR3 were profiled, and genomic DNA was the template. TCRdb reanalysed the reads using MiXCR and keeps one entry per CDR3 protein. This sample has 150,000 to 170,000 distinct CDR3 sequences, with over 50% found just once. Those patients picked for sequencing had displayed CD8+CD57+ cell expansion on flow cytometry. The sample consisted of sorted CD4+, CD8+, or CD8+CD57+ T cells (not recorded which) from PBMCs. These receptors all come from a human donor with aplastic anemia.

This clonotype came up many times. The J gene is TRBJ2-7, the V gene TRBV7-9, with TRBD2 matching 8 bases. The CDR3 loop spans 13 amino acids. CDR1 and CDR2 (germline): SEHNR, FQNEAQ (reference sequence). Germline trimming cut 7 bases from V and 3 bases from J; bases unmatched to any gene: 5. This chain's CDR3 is CASTRLAGYEQYF. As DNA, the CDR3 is TGTGCCAGCACCCGTCTAGCGGGCTACGAGCAGTACTTC.

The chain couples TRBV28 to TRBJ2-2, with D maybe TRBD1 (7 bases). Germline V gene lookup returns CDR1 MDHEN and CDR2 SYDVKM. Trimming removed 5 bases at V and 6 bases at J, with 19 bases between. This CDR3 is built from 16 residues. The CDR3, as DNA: TGTGCCAGCAGTCCAGGGGGGATAGGGGCATCCGGGGAGCTGTTTTTT. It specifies CASSPGGIGASGELFF.

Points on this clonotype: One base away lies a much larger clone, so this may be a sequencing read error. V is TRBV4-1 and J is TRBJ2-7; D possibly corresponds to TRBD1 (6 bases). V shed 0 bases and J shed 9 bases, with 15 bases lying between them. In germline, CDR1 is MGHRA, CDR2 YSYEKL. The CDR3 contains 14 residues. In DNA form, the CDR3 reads TGCGCCAGCAGCCAAGAGCAGGGGTCCCCCGGGCAGTACTTC. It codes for CASSQEQGSPGQYF.

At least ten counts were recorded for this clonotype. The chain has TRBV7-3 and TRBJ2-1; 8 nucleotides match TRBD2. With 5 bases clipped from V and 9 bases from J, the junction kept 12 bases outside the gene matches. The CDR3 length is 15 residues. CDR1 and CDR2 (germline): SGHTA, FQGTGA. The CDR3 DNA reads TGTGCCAGCAGCCCGACGGGGGGGGCTTCCGGTGAGCAGTTCTTC. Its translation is CASSPTGGASGEQFF.

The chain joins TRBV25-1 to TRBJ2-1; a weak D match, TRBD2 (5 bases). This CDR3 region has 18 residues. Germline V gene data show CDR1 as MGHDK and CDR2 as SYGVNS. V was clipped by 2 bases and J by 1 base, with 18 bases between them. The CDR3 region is CASSEGFGRDPSYNEQFF. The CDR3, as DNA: TGTGCCAGCAGTGAAGGGTTTGGGAGAGATCCTTCCTACAATGAGCAGTTCTTC.

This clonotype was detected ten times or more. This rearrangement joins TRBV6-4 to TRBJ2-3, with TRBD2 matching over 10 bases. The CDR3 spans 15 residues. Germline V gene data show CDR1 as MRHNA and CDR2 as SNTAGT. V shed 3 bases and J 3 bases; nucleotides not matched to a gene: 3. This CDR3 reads CASSEKRGGTDTQYF. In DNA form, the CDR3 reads TGTGCCAGCAGTGAGAAGCGGGGGGGTACAGATACGCAGTATTTT.

The CDR3, as DNA: TGCGCCAGCAGCTTTATACGTGCGGCTGGGGCCAACGTCCTGACTTTC. Its protein product is CASSFIRAAGANVLTF. The chain has TRBV10-1 and TRBJ2-6; no clear D. Germline loops: CDR1 WNHNN, CDR2 SYGVQD (reference sequence). V shed 6 bases and J shed 2 bases, with 14 bases lying between them. This CDR3 has 16 amino acids.

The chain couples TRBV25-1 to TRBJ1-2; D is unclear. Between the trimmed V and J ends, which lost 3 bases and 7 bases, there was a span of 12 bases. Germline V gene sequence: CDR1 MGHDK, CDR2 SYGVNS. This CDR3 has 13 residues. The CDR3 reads CASSDHDKGGYTF. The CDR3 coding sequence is TGTGCCAGCAGTGACCATGACAAGGGTGGCTACACCTTC.

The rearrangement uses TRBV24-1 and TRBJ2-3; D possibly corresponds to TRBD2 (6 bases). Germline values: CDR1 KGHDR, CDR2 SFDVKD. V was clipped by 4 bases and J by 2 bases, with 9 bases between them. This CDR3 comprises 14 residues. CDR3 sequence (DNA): TGTGCCACCAGTGAGGAGGGCTCCACAGATACGCAGTATTTT. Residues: CATSEEGSTDTQYF.

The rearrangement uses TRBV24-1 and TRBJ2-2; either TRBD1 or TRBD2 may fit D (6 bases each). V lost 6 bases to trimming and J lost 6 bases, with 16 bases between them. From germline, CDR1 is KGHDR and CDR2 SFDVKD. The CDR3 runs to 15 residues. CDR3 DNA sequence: TGTGCCACCAGTCGGAGGGGGGCTGGGGCCGGGGAGCTGTTTTTT. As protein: CATSRRGAGAGELFF.

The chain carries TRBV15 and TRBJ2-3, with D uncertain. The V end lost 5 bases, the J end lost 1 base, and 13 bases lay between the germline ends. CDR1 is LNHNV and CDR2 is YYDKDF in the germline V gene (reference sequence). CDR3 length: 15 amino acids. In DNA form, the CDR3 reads TGTGCCACCAGCGGCCACTTAGGAGGCACAGATACGCAGTATTTT. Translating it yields CATSGHLGGTDTQYF.

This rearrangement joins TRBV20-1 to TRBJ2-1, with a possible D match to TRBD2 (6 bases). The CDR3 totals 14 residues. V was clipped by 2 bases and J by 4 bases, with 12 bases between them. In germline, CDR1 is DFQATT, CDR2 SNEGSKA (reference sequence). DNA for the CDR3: TGCAGTGCTAGATTGCGGGACGAATACAATGAGCAGTTCTTC. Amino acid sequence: CSARLRDEYNEQFF.

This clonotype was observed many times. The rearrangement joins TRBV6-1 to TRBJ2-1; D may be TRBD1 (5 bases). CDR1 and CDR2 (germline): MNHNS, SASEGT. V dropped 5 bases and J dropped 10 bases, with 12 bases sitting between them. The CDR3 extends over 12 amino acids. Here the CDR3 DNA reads TGTGCCAGCAGTCCGACAGTAAGCGAGCAGTTCTTC. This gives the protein CASSPTVSEQFF.

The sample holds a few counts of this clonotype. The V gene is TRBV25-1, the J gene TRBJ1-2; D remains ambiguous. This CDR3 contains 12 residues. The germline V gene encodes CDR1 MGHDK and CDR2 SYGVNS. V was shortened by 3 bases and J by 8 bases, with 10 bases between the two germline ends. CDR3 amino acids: CASSEIVGGYTF. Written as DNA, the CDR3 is TGTGCCAGCAGTGAGATTGTTGGGGGCTACACCTTC.

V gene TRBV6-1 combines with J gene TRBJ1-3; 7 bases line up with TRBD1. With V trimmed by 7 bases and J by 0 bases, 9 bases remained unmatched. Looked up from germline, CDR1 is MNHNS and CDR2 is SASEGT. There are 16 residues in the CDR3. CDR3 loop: CASKGQALSSGNTIYF. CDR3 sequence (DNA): TGTGCCAGCAAAGGACAGGCTTTGAGCTCTGGAAACACCATATATTTT.

CDR3 amino acids: CASGRGQGTQPQHF. CDR3 DNA: TGTGCCAGCGGCAGGGGTCAGGGAACTCAGCCCCAGCATTTT. The chain joins TRBV2 to TRBJ1-5; weak D call: TRBD1 (6 bases). V dropped 8 bases and J dropped 6 bases, with 17 bases sitting between them. Germline CDR1 SNHLY, CDR2 FYNNEI. The CDR3 runs 14 residues.

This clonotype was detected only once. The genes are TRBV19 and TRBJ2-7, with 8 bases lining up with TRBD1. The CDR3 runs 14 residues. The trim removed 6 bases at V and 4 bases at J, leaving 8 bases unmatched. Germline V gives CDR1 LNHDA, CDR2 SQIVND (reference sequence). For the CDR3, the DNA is TGTGCCAGTAGAGAGCAGGGGGCCGGGTACGAGCAGTACTTC. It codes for CASREQGAGYEQYF.

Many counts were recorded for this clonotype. The chain's CDR3 is CASSLGPQPQHF. DNA for the CDR3: TGTGCCAGCAGCTTGGGGCCTCAGCCCCAGCATTTT. The V call is TRBV5-6, the J call TRBJ1-5; D gene unclear. CDR3 length: 12 residues. Between the trimmed V and J ends, which lost 0 bases and 6 bases, there was a span of 4 bases. CDR1 is SGHDT, CDR2 YYEEEE, per germline.